This TCR beta chain was profiled in a study of blood T cells in healthy people across ages. This clonotype came up a few times. Then a second PCR, running roughly 7 to 12 cycles, was carried out with a sample-barcoded 5' primer and a J-beta primer mix. MiXCR was run by TCRdb on the 5' RACE reads, yielding one entry per CDR3 protein. The data show 800,000 or so distinct CDR3 sequences, with about half seen just once and 15% to 20% held by the top ten. V was clipped by 0 bases and J by 4 bases; unmatched bases: 5. Looked up from germline, CDR1 is SGDLS and CDR2 is YYNGEE. This CDR3 is built from 16 residues.

This TCR was sampled from an elderly man in good health. Sequences were obtained from blood. J is TRBJ2-1 and V is TRBV9; the match to TRBD2 covers 9 bases. The chain's CDR3 is CASSVEKLAGYNEQFF. In DNA form, the CDR3 reads TGTGCCAGCAGCGTAGAGAAACTAGCGGGTTACAATGAGCAGTTCTTC.